This TCR beta chain is from a study of identical twins. Comments on this clonotype: Its antigen is unknown.

Study-wide points: There is a chance that invariant MAIT and iNKT cells partially muddied zero-insertion analyses. In drawing conclusions, the study used cross-sectional statistical analysis and did not follow the same donors. Weaker excess twin sharing was seen among beta out-of-frame sequences.

With 6 bases clipped from V and 6 bases from J, the junction kept 13 bases outside the gene matches. The CDR3 totals 16 residues. A universal primer site was added by template switching, and unique molecular identifiers were carried by the cDNA. In TCRdb, the 5' RACE reads were re-called with MiXCR into one record per CDR3 protein. The table records hundreds of thousands of distinct CDR3 sequences, around an eighth of them present only once. This same sample was also taken into another study, of yellow fever vaccine responses in identical twins.

V is TRBV12-3 or TRBV12-4 and J is TRBJ2-1; 8 bases are shared with TRBD1. The sequence was collected from a woman aged 18-29 years in good health. Specimen: CD8+ T cells sorted from blood. The CDR3 nucleotides read TGTGCCAGCAGACCCCGGACAGGGAGGAAGGGCAATGAGCAGTTCTTC. Encoded protein: CASRPRTGRKGNEQFF.